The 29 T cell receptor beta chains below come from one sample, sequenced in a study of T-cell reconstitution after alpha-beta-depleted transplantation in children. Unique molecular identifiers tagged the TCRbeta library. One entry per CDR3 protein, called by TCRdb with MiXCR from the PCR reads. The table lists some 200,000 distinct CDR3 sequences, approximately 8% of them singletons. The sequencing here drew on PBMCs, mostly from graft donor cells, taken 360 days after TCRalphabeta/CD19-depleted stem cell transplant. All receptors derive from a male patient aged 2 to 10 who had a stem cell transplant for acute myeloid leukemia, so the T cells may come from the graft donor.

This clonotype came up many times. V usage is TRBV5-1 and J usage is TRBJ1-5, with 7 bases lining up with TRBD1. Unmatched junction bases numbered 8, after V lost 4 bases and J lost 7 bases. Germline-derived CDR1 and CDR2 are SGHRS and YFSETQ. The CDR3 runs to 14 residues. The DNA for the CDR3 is TGCGCCAGCAGCGAACGACAGGGCGGACAGCCCCAGCATTTT. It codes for CASSERQGGQPQHF.

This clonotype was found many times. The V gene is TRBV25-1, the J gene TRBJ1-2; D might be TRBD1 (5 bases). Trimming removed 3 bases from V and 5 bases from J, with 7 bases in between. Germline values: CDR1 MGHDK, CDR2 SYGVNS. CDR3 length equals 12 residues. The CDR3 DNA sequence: TGTGCCAGCAGTGACGAGGGGTATGGCTACACCTTC. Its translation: CASSDEGYGYTF.

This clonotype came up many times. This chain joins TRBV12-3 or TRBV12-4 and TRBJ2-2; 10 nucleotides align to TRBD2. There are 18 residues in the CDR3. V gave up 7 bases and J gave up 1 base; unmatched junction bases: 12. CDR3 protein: CASTHGLAGVLNTGELFF. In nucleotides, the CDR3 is TGTGCCAGCACCCATGGGCTAGCGGGGGTGCTGAACACCGGGGAGCTGTTTTTT.

CDR3 residues: CSAGTSGKETQYF. The CDR3 nucleotides read TGCAGTGCTGGGACTAGCGGGAAGGAGACCCAGTACTTC. V usage is TRBV20-1 and J usage is TRBJ2-5, with TRBD2 matching 13 bases. Germline CDR1 is DFQATT and CDR2 is SNEGSKA (reference sequence). The CDR3 runs 13 residues. J lost 5 bases, V lost 5 bases, and 2 bases had no gene match.

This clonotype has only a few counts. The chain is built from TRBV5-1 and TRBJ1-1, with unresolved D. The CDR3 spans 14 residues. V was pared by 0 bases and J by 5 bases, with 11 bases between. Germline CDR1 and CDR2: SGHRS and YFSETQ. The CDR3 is CASSLDLGSTEAFF. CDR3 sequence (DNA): TGCGCCAGCAGCTTGGATCTGGGGAGTACTGAAGCTTTCTTT.

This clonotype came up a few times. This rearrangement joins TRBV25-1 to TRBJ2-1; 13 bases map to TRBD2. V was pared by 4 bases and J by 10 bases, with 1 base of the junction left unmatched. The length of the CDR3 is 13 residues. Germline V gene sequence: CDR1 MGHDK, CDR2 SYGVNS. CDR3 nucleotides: TGTGCCAGCAGTGCGGGACTAGCGGGAGAGCAGTTCTTC. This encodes CASSAGLAGEQFF.

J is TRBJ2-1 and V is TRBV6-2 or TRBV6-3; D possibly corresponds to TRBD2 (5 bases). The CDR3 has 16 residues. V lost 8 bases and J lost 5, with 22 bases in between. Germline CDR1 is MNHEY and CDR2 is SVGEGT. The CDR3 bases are TGTGCCAGCCCAACTCTTATAGCGAGACCGAACAATGAGCAGTTCTTC. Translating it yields CASPTLIARPNNEQFF.

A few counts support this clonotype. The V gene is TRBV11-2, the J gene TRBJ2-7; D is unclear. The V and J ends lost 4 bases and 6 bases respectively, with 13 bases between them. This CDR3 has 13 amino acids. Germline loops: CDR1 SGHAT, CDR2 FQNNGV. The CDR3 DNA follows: TGTGCCAGCAGCTCGTCCCAACGGCGCGAGCAGTACGTC. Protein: CASSSSQRREQYV.

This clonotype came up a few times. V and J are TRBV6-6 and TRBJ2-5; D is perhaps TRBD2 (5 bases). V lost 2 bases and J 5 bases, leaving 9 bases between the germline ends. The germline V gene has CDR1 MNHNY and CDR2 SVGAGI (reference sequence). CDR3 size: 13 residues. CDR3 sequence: CASSYLARETQYF. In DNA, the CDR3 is TGTGCCAGCAGTTACCTAGCACGGGAGACCCAGTACTTC.

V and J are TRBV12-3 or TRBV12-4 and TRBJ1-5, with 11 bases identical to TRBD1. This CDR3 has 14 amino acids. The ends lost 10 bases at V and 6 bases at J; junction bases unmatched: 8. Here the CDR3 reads CATAGTGGLQPQHF. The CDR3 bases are TGTGCCACCGCCGGGACAGGGGGTCTTCAGCCCCAGCATTTT.

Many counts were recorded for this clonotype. The CDR3 loop reads CSAQKGQVGNEQFF. The CDR3 region has the DNA TGCAGTGCCCAAAAAGGGCAGGTTGGCAATGAGCAGTTCTTC. The rearrangement links TRBV20-1 to TRBJ2-1; D not resolved. V lost 6 bases and J lost 6, with 18 bases in between. The length of the CDR3 is 14 residues. Looked up from germline, CDR1 is DFQATT and CDR2 is SNEGSKA (reference sequence).

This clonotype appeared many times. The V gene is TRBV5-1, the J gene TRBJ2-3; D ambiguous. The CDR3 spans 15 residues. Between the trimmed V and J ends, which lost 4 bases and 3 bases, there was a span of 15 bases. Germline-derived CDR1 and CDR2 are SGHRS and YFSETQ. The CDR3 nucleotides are TGCGCCAGCAGCCCGGGCTCGTTCTCGACAGATACGCAGTATTTT. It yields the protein CASSPGSFSTDTQYF.

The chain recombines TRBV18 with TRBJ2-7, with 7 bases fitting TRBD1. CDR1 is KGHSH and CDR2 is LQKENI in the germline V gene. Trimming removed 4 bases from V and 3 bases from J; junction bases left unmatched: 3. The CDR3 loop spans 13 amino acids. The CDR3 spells CASSRGQNYEQYV. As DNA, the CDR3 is TGTGCCAGCTCACGGGGACAGAACTACGAGCAGTACGTC.

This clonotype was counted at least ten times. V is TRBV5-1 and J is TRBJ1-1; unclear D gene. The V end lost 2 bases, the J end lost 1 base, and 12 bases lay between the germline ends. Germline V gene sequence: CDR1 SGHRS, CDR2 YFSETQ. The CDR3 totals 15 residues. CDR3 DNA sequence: TGCGCCAGCAGCTTAATTGGCAGCCGGAACACTGAAGCTTTCTTT. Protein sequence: CASSLIGSRNTEAFF.

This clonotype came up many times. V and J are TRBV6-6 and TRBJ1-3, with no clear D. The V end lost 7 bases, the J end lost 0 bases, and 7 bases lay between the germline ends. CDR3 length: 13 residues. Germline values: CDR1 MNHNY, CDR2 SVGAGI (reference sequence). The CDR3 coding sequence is TGTGCCAGCATCGGCACCTCTGGAAACACCATATATTTT. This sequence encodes CASIGTSGNTIYF.

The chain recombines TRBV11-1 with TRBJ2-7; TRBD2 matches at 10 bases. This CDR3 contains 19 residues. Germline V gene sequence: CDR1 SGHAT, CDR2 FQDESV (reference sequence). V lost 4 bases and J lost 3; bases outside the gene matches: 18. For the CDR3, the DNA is TGTGCCAGCAGCTCAGTGGCTACTAGCGGGGTAGGGGAGTTCTACGAGCAGTACGTC. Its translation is CASSSVATSGVGEFYEQYV.

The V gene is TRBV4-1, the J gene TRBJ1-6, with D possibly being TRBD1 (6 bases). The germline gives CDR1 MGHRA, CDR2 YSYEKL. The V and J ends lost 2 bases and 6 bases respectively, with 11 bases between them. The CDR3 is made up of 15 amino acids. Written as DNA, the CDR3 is TGCGCCAGCAGCCAACAACAGGGATTTAATTCACCCCTCCACTTT. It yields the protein CASSQQQGFNSPLHF.

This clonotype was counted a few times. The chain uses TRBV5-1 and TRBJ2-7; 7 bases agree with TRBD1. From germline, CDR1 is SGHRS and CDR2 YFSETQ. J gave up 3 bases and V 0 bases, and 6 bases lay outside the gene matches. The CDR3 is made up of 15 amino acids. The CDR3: CASSLGGDRRYEQYF. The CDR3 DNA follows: TGCGCCAGCAGCTTGGGTGGGGACAGACGCTACGAGCAGTACTTC.

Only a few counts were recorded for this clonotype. The CDR3 loop is CAWNRGHPPGTQYF. CDR3 DNA sequence: TGTGCCTGGAATAGGGGCCATCCACCAGGGACCCAGTACTTC. The chain joins TRBV30 to TRBJ2-5; D is possibly TRBD1 (5 bases). The CDR3 totals 14 residues. The germline V and J ends were trimmed by 4 bases and 7 bases, with 19 bases remaining between them. Germline assignment: CDR1 GTSNPN and CDR2 SVGIG (reference sequence).

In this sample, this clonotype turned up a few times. DNA of the CDR3: TGTGCCAGCAGCAAGGACAGGGTGACTTCACCCCTCCACTTT. It yields the protein CASSKDRVTSPLHF. This chain uses TRBV9 with TRBJ1-6; TRBD1 matches at 8 bases. CDR1 is SGDLS and CDR2 is YYNGEE in the germline V gene. CDR3 size: 14 residues. The V segment lost 4 bases and the J segment 9 bases; nucleotides outside the gene matches: 6. The complete variable domain, with remaining parts taken from reference TRBV9 and TRBJ1-6, reads DSGVTQTPKHLITATGQRVTLRCSPRSGDLSVYWYQQSLDQGLQFLIQYYNGEERAKGNILERFSAQQFPDLHSELNLSSLELGDSALYFCASSKDRVTSPLHFGNGTRLTVT.

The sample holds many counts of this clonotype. CDR3: CASSSAGGPREQYF. The CDR3 DNA reads TGTGCCAGCAGCTCGGCGGGAGGGCCGAGGGAGCAGTACTTC. V gene TRBV7-9 combines with J gene TRBJ2-7; 9 bases are shared with TRBD2. CDR1 is SEHNR and CDR2 is FQNEAQ in the germline V gene (reference sequence). J lost 7 bases, V lost 4 bases, and 8 bases had no gene match. This CDR3 contains 14 residues.

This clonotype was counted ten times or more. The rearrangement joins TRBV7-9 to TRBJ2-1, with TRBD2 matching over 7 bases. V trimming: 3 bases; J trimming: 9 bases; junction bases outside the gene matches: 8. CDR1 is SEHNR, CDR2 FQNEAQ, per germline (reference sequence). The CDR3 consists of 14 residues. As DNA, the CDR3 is TGTGCCAGCAGCTTCGGGACTACCTTCGGTGAGCAGTTCTTC. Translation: CASSFGTTFGEQFF.

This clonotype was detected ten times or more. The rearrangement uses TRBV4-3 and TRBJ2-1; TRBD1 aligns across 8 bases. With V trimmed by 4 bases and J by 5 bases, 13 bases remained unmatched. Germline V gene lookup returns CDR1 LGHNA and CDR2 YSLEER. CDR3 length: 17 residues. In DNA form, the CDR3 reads TGCGCCAGCAGCCCCCGAGGGGGCAGGGGGCCAAACAATGAGCAGTTCTTC. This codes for CASSPRGGRGPNNEQFF.

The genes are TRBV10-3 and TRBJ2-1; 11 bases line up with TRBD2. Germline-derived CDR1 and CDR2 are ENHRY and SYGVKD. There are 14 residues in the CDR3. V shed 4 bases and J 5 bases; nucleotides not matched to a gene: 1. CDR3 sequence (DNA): TGTGCCATCAGTGGACTAGCGGGGAACAATGAGCAGTTCTTC. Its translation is CAISGLAGNNEQFF.

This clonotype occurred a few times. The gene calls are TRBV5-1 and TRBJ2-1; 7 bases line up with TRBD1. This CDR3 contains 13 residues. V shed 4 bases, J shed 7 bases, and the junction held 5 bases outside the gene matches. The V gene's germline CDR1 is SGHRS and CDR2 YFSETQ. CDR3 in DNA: TGCGCCAGCAGCGGGAACAGGGGAAATGAGCAGTTCTTC. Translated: CASSGNRGNEQFF.

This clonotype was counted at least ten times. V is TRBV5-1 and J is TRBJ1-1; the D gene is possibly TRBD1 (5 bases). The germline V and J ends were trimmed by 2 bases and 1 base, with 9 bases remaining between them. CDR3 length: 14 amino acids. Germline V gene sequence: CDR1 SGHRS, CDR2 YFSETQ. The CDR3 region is CASSFGHPNTEAFF. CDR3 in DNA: TGCGCCAGCAGCTTCGGACACCCGAACACTGAAGCTTTCTTT.

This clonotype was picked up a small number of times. The CDR3 protein is CASSRAGGRYNEQFF. Here the CDR3 DNA reads TGTGCCAGCAGCCGAGCGGGAGGGCGATACAATGAGCAGTTCTTC. The V and J genes are TRBV11-3 and TRBJ2-1; 10 nucleotides match TRBD2. The CDR3 spans 15 residues. Unmatched junction bases numbered 5, after V lost 5 bases and J lost 4 bases. Germline CDR1 SGHNT, CDR2 YENEEA.

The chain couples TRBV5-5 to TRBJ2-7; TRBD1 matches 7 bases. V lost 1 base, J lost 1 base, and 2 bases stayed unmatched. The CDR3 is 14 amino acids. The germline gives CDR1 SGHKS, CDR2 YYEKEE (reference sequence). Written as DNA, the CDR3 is TGTGCCAGCAGCTTGTACAGGGGTTCCTACGAGCAGTACGTC. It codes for CASSLYRGSYEQYV.

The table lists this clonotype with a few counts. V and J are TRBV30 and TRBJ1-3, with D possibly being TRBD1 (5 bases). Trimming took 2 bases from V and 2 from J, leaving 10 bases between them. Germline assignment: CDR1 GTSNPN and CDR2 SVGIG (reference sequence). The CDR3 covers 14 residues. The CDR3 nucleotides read TGTGCCTGGAGTCTGGGGGTGCCTGGAAACACCATATATTTT. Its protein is CAWSLGVPGNTIYF.